This T cell receptor beta chain was identified in a study of response to subunit inactivated influenza vaccine. Study-level findings and limits: Authors suggested each seasonal influenza vaccination recruits few new T cells.

TCRdb used MiXCR to reprocess the RT-PCR reads, holding one entry per CDR3 protein. The sample consists of just over 300,000 distinct CDR3 sequences, around 20% of them appearing once. The CDR3 sequence is 14 residues long. V shed 7 bases, J shed 8 bases, and the junction held 10 bases outside the gene matches. Germline-derived CDR1 and CDR2 are LNHDA and SQIVND (reference sequence). At least ten counts were recorded for this clonotype. The antigen is unknown. Specimen: PBMCs from blood, collected around 22 months after vaccination. This receptor was identified in a man aged 50 to 69 who received an inactivated influenza vaccine. The chain carries TRBV19 and TRBJ2-1; 8 bases map to TRBD2. The CDR3 DNA follows: TGTGCCAGTAACCCTACCGGGGGGGCCGATGAGCAGTTCTTC. It specifies CASNPTGGADEQFF. Drawing the rest from reference TRBV19 and TRBJ2-1, the complete variable domain is DGGITQSPKYLFRKEGQNVTLSCEQNLNHDAMYWYRQDPGQGLRLIYYSQIVNDFQKGDIAEGYSVSREKKESFPLTVTSAQKNPTAFYLCASNPTGGADEQFFGPGTRLTVL.